These 28 T cell receptor beta chains came from one sample sequenced in a study of T cells after yellow fever vaccination. TCRdb re-called the 5' RACE reads with MiXCR, one entry per CDR3 protein. The sample carries nearly 550,000 distinct CDR3 sequences, roughly 21% recorded once. This material consisted of PBMCs, taken 15 days after the yellow fever booster vaccination. The receptors derive from a man aged 25 to 45 who received the YFV17D yellow fever vaccine.

In its sample, this clonotype was seen many times. The chain links TRBV12-3 or TRBV12-4 to TRBJ1-1; D possibly corresponds to TRBD1 (5 bases). The ends were cut back, 5 bases at V and 0 bases at J, with 10 bases in the middle. The CDR3 consists of 14 residues. CDR3 in amino acids: CASSRGVMNTEAFF. The CDR3 DNA follows: TGTGCCAGCAGTAGAGGGGTCATGAACACTGAAGCTTTCTTT.

This clonotype was recorded a few times. This sequence joins TRBV5-1 and TRBJ2-2, with TRBD2 matching over 7 bases. CDR3 length: 18 amino acids. Trimming removed 0 bases from V and 3 bases from J; junction bases left unmatched: 11. Germline V gene sequence: CDR1 SGHRS, CDR2 YFSETQ. In nucleotides, the CDR3 is TGCGCCAGCAGCTTGGGGGCCCTCTTCGGGAGGTACACCGGGGAGCTGTTTTTT. As protein: CASSLGALFGRYTGELFF.

This clonotype was observed a few times. This sequence joins TRBV7-2 and TRBJ2-6, with D possibly being TRBD2 (5 bases). Germline CDR1 reads SGHTA; CDR2 reads FQGNSA. This CDR3 has 17 amino acids. Trimming shortened V by 2 bases and J by 1 base, and 12 bases separated the two germline ends. The CDR3 reads CASSLNGVLSGANVLTF. The CDR3 coding sequence is TGTGCCAGCAGCTTAAACGGGGTCTTATCTGGGGCCAACGTCCTGACTTTC.

This clonotype appeared a few times. The chain has TRBV10-3 and TRBJ2-1; 7 nucleotides match TRBD2. The J segment lost 1 base and the V segment lost 10 bases, leaving 4 bases of the junction unmatched. This CDR3 spans 13 amino acids. Germline V gives CDR1 ENHRY, CDR2 SYGVKD. The CDR3 spells CATGTTSYNEQFF. CDR3 nucleotide sequence: TGTGCCACCGGGACTACATCCTACAATGAGCAGTTCTTC.

In regard to this clonotype: The germline gene is not matched at one end of the junction; a read error may be the cause. The CDR3 sequence is CARSIAGLRNTEAFF. The CDR3 DNA reads as TGTGCCAGAAGTATAGCAGGGCTACGGAACACTGAAGCTTTCTTT. V is TRBV19 and J is TRBJ1-1; TRBD1 is a possible D gene (5 bases). CDR1 and CDR2 from the germline V gene are LNHDA and SQIVND (reference sequence). This CDR3 has 15 residues.

This clonotype was recorded a few times. The J gene is TRBJ2-5, the V gene TRBV12-3 or TRBV12-4; D may match TRBD1 or TRBD2 (5 bases each). This CDR3 has 13 residues. Trimming removed 5 bases at V and 3 bases at J, with 10 bases between. CDR3 loop: CASSRDQKETQYF. As DNA, the CDR3 is TGTGCCAGCAGTAGGGACCAGAAAGAGACCCAGTACTTC.

This clonotype was detected only a few times. This chain connects TRBV14 to TRBJ2-3; D ambiguous. CDR3 length: 14 residues. Trimming took off 2 bases at V and 5 bases at J, with 11 bases between the two ends. Germline V lookup: CDR1 SGHDN, CDR2 FVKESK. In DNA, the CDR3 is TGTGCCAGCAGCCAACAGAACCGGTTAGATACGCAGTATTTT. Protein sequence: CASSQQNRLDTQYF. The complete variable domain, with remaining parts taken from reference TRBV14 and TRBJ2-3, reads EAGVTQFPSHSVIEKGQTVTLRCDPISGHDNLYWYRRVMGKEIKFLLHFVKESKQDESGMPNNRFLAERTGGTYSTLKVQPAELEDSGVYFCASSQQNRLDTQYFGPGTRLTVL.

This clonotype was seen more than once but under ten times. The gene calls are TRBV5-5 and TRBJ2-5, with 14 bases aligning to TRBD2. Germline loops: CDR1 SGHKS, CDR2 YYEKEE (reference sequence). This CDR3 contains 18 residues. After removal of 1 base from V and 5 bases from J, the junction contained 10 bases not matched to a gene. CDR3 DNA: TGTGCCAGCAGCTTGACCGAGGGACTAGCGGGAGATGGGGAGACCCAGTACTTC. Translating gives CASSLTEGLAGDGETQYF.

This clonotype was counted a few times. The rearrangement joins TRBV10-3 to TRBJ2-6; D unresolved. The CDR3 spans 16 residues. Germline V gives CDR1 ENHRY, CDR2 SYGVKD. Trimming removed 6 bases at V and 0 bases at J, with 12 bases between. CDR3 coding DNA: TGTGCCATCAGCACCATTCAATTCTCTGGGGCCAACGTCCTGACTTTC. Protein sequence: CAISTIQFSGANVLTF.

The CDR3 DNA is TGTGCCAGCAGTTTATGGGCCAATGAGCAGTTCTTC. It is translated as CASSLWANEQFF. This sequence joins TRBV28 and TRBJ2-1; the D is unclear. CDR1 is MDHEN, CDR2 SYDVKM, per germline. The CDR3 spans 12 residues. The V end lost 0 bases, the J end lost 6 bases, and 3 bases lay between the germline ends. Variable domain in full (rest from reference TRBV28 and TRBJ2-1): DVKVTQSSRYLVKRTGEKVFLECVQDMDHENMFWYRQDPGLGLRLIYFSYDVKMKEKGDIPEGYSVSREKKERFSLILESASTNQTSMYLCASSLWANEQFFGPGTRLTVL.

This clonotype was recorded a few times. The chain has TRBV5-5 and TRBJ2-7, with TRBD1 identical over 8 bases. Per the germline V gene, CDR1 is SGHKS and CDR2 is YYEKEE (reference sequence). The trim removed 3 bases at V and 0 bases at J, leaving 5 bases unmatched. The length of the CDR3 is 15 residues. The CDR3 sequence is CASSYPGQASYEQYF. The DNA of the CDR3 is TGTGCCAGCAGCTACCCGGGACAGGCCTCCTACGAGCAGTACTTC. The full variable domain, its missing parts supplied by reference TRBV5-5 and TRBJ2-7, is DAGVTQSPTHLIKTRGQQVTLRCSPISGHKSVSWYQQVLGQGPQFIFQYYEKEERGRGNFPDRFSARQFPNYSSELNVNALLLGDSALYLCASSYPGQASYEQYFGPGTRLTVT.

As for this clonotype: At one boundary the junction diverges from the germline segment, which might be a read error. V usage is TRBV12-3 or TRBV12-4 and J usage is TRBJ2-1; TRBD1 matches 11 bases. The CDR3 loop spans 14 amino acids. In DNA form, the CDR3 reads TGTGCCAGCAGTTTCGAGGGGTGGACAGGGGGCCCGTTGTTC. Encoded protein: CASSFEGWTGGPLF.

This clonotype was found a few times. The chain is built from TRBV20-1 and TRBJ2-1; possible D gene TRBD2, 7 bases. Trimming cost V 6 bases and J 2 bases, with 17 bases left between them. Per germline, CDR1 DFQATT and CDR2 SNEGSKA (reference sequence). The CDR3 covers 15 residues. The CDR3 loop reads CSAPPGGAAYNEQFF. In nucleotides, the CDR3 is TGCAGTGCCCCGCCTGGGGGGGCAGCCTACAATGAGCAGTTCTTC.

This rearrangement joins TRBV20-1 to TRBJ2-1; 8 bases align to TRBD2. The CDR3 runs 13 residues. Germline CDR1 is DFQATT and CDR2 is SNEGSKA (reference sequence). V lost 5 bases and J lost 7; bases outside the gene matches: 7. CDR3 sequence: CSADSGVGNEQFF. CDR3 nucleotides: TGCAGTGCTGATAGCGGGGTCGGGAATGAGCAGTTCTTC.

The rearrangement links TRBV20-1 to TRBJ2-1, with TRBD2 matching over 11 bases. Germline lookup yields CDR1 DFQATT and CDR2 SNEGSKA (reference sequence). The CDR3 consists of 15 residues. V dropped 3 bases and J dropped 8; count of bases not matched to a gene: 9. This CDR3 is CSARPSGRRMYEQFF. The CDR3 DNA is TGCAGTGCTAGGCCTAGCGGGAGGCGTATGTATGAGCAGTTCTTC.

This clonotype appeared a few times. This rearrangement joins TRBV7-2 to TRBJ2-5; D is undetermined. Germline values: CDR1 SGHTA, CDR2 FQGNSA. The ends were cut back, 3 bases at V and 5 bases at J, with 16 bases in the middle. This CDR3 spans 15 amino acids. The CDR3 DNA is TGTGCCAGCAGCTTGAGCGCCATTATTAAGGAGACCCAGTACTTC. Translating it yields CASSLSAIIKETQYF.

The chain combines TRBV7-2 with TRBJ2-4; perhaps TRBD1 as D (6 bases). Germline CDR1 is SGHTA and CDR2 is FQGNSA. V lost 5 bases to trimming and J lost 0 bases, with 11 bases between them. This CDR3 has 15 amino acids. This CDR3 is CASSARTVAKNIQYF. The CDR3 bases are TGTGCCAGCAGCGCGCGGACAGTAGCCAAAAACATTCAGTACTTC. The full variable domain, rest sourced from reference TRBV7-2 and TRBJ2-4, is GAGVSQSPSNKVTEKGKDVELRCDPISGHTALYWYRQSLGQGLEFLIYFQGNSAPDKSGLPSDRFSAERTGGSVSTLTIQRTQQEDSAVYLCASSARTVAKNIQYFGAGTRLSVL.

This rearrangement joins TRBV2 to TRBJ2-4; D gene uncertain. The V end lost 1 base, the J end lost 0 bases, and 7 bases lay between the germline ends. Germline loops: CDR1 SNHLY, CDR2 FYNNEI. CDR3 length equals 15 residues. The DNA of the CDR3 is TGTGCCAGCAGTGAAGTGGGTGTAGCCAAAAACATTCAGTACTTC. Its protein product is CASSEVGVAKNIQYF.

This clonotype was seen more than once but under ten times. The chain links TRBV20-1 to TRBJ2-1; 10 bases are a match to TRBD2. Per germline, CDR1 DFQATT and CDR2 SNEGSKA (reference sequence). The trim removed 8 bases at V and 12 bases at J, leaving 13 bases unmatched. This CDR3 comprises 13 residues. CDR3 sequence: CSLAGEPLIVQFF. The CDR3 region has the DNA TGCAGTCTAGCGGGAGAGCCGTTGATCGTGCAGTTCTTC.

The chain uses TRBV5-6 and TRBJ2-1; perhaps TRBD1 as D (5 bases). The CDR3 length is 14 residues. CDR1 is SGHDT, CDR2 YYEEEE, per germline. Deletions cut 4 bases from V and 5 bases from J, with 13 bases between. As DNA, the CDR3 is TGTGCCAGCAGCCTCGACAGAAGTAACAATGAGCAGTTCTTC. This translates into CASSLDRSNNEQFF.

This clonotype was observed a single time. J is TRBJ2-1 and V is TRBV7-9, with 9 positions matching TRBD2. The V gene end was trimmed by 5 bases and the J gene end by 9 bases; junction bases not matched to a gene: 11. Germline lookup yields CDR1 SEHNR and CDR2 FQNEAQ (reference sequence). This CDR3 has 15 amino acids. CDR3 in DNA: TGTGCCAGCAGCCCTGGGACTAGCTACAGAGGTGAGCAGTTCTTC. Protein product: CASSPGTSYRGEQFF.

The chain has TRBV29-1 and TRBJ2-2, with 8 bases matching TRBD1. Germline assignment: CDR1 SQVTM and CDR2 ANQGSEA. The trim removed 7 bases at V and 6 bases at J, leaving 13 bases unmatched. There are 15 residues in the CDR3. CDR3 coding DNA: TGCAGCGCCGTTTCTGGGCAGGGGGCGGCCGGGGAGCTGTTTTTT. Translating it yields CSAVSGQGAAGELFF.

The J gene is TRBJ2-1, the V gene TRBV23-1, with 8 positions matching TRBD1. TRBV23-1 is known as an ORF, though its function is uncertain. V shed 7 bases, J shed 0 bases, and the junction held 8 bases outside the gene matches. This CDR3 comprises 16 residues. CDR3 nucleotide sequence: TGCGCCAGCATTCTAGGGACAGGCCGCTCCTACAATGAGCAGTTCTTC. Amino acids: CASILGTGRSYNEQFF.

This clonotype was counted between two and nine times. The chain joins TRBV29-1 to TRBJ2-5; TRBD1 agrees at 9 bases. With 6 bases clipped from V and 3 bases from J, the junction kept 5 bases outside the gene matches. The germline V gene encodes CDR1 SQVTM and CDR2 ANQGSEA. This CDR3 comprises 13 residues. The CDR3 nucleotides are TGCAGCGTGTTACAGGGGGCCAAAGAGACCCAGTACTTC. Amino acids: CSVLQGAKETQYF.

This clonotype was counted between two and nine times. The chain combines TRBV3-1 with TRBJ2-1; 9 nucleotides line up with TRBD2. The junction had 11 bases not matched to a gene; V was cut back by 2 bases and J by 0 bases. This CDR3 region has 19 residues. CDR1 is LGHDT and CDR2 is YNNKEL in the germline V gene (reference sequence). CDR3 in amino acids: CASSQNWASGINSYNEQFF. For the CDR3, the DNA is TGTGCCAGCAGCCAAAATTGGGCTAGCGGGATCAACTCCTACAATGAGCAGTTCTTC.

This clonotype was seen a few times. In DNA, the CDR3 is TGTGCCAGCAGCTTAGTTATCACTAATGAAAAACTGTTTTTT. It encodes CASSLVITNEKLFF. The chain recombines TRBV7-2 with TRBJ1-4, with no clear D. V was cut by 1 base and J by 2 bases, with 5 bases left in between. The germline V gene has CDR1 SGHTA and CDR2 FQGNSA. The CDR3 has 14 residues.

This clonotype appeared a few times. The chain joins TRBV20-1 to TRBJ2-1, with 13 bases identical to TRBD2. This CDR3 contains 17 residues. In germline, CDR1 is DFQATT, CDR2 SNEGSKA (reference sequence). V shed 1 base and J 3 bases; nucleotides not matched to a gene: 6. CDR3 nucleotides: TGCAGTGCTAGAGGAGGACTAGCGGGAGCTAGCTACAATGAGCAGTTCTTC. Its translation is CSARGGLAGASYNEQFF.

V and J are TRBV20-1 and TRBJ1-6, with no clear D. This CDR3 has 14 residues. V lost 0 bases and J lost 7, with 10 bases in between. Germline V gene sequence: CDR1 DFQATT, CDR2 SNEGSKA (reference sequence). The CDR3 region is CSAREGNANSPLHF. The CDR3 DNA follows: TGCAGTGCTAGAGAGGGAAATGCCAATTCACCCCTCCACTTT.